These T cell receptor beta chains were read from a single sample in a study of T-cell memory formation after mild COVID-19. TCRdb processed the 5' RACE reads anew with MiXCR; each CDR3 protein has one entry. The table shows tens of thousands of distinct CDR3 sequences, with more than 7% occurring only once. Sample: PBMCs or a T cell subset sorted from them (not recorded which). Receptor source: a man between 18 and 29 years old who had mild COVID-19 (a few samples of this study predate the infection). Cell type and time point are not known. The CDR3 runs from the conserved cysteine through the conserved F or W. The D gene is left open where the match is weak. Not all rows give a size; the values are once, few, many and, for expanded clones, a class.

.	.	TRBV5-1	TRBJ2-5	CASSILPGGNQETQYF	TGCGCCAGCAGCATACTCCCAGGGGGGAACCAAGAGACCCAGTACTTC
.	.	TRBV12-3/TRBV12-4	TRBJ2-2	CASSLVRNGELFF	TGTGCCAGCAGCCTTGTCCGGAATGGGGAGCTGTTTTTT
.	few	TRBV18	TRBJ1-3	CASSPIKFSGNTIYF	TGTGCCAGCTCACCGATCAAGTTCTCTGGAAACACCATATATTTT
TRBD1	few	TRBV20-1	TRBJ2-7	CSASTGGVYEQYF	TGCAGTGCGTCGACAGGGGGAGTCTACGAGCAGTACTTC
.	few	TRBV12-3/TRBV12-4	TRBJ2-3	CASSLDTYTDTQYF	TGTGCCAGCAGTTTAGACACTTACACAGATACGCAGTATTTT
TRBD2	.	TRBV5-1	TRBJ2-4	CASSATSGGNIQYF	TGCGCCAGCAGCGCTACTAGCGGGGGAAACATTCAGTACTTC
.	many	TRBV5-1	TRBJ1-2	CASSPGGATYGYTF	TGCGCCAGCAGCCCGGGGGGGGCCACTTATGGCTACACCTTC
.	.	TRBV7-2	TRBJ1-1	CASSLRLTEAFF	TGTGCCAGCAGCTTACGACTGACTGAAGCTTTCTTT
.	many	TRBV6-5	TRBJ2-3	CASSYGQTGTSTDTQYF	TGTGCCAGCAGCTACGGCCAAACCGGGACCAGCACAGATACGCAGTATTTT
.	many	TRBV7-3	TRBJ2-3	CASSLNQGDTQYF	TGTGCCAGCAGCTTAAATCAGGGAGATACGCAGTATTTT
.	.	TRBV5-4	TRBJ1-2	CASSLATILGGYTF	TGTGCCAGCAGCTTGGCAACGATCCTGGGGGGCTACACCTTC
.	many	TRBV7-3	TRBJ2-3	CASSLSPSLGTDTQYF	TGTGCCAGCAGCTTAAGCCCCTCCCTCGGCACAGATACGCAGTATTTT
TRBD1	.	TRBV5-1	TRBJ1-6	CASSADRGNSPLHF	TGCGCCAGCAGCGCGGACAGGGGTAATTCACCCCTCCACTTT
.	.	TRBV7-2	TRBJ2-3	CAASGASVTDTQYF	TGTGCCGCCAGCGGTGCTAGCGTCACAGATACGCAGTATTTT
.	.	TRBV7-2	TRBJ2-1	CASSLEDWEDSKFF	TGTGCCAGCAGCTTAGAGGATTGGGAGGACTCTAAGTTCTTC
.	.	TRBV19	TRBJ1-1	CASSPTWGTEAFF	TGTGCCAGTAGTCCGACTTGGGGCACTGAAGCTTTCTTT
.	.	TRBV2	TRBJ1-3	CASNGEAGNTIYF	TGTGCCAGCAACGGGGAGGCAGGAAACACCATATATTTT
.	.	TRBV5-1	TRBJ2-6	CASSLVSGVSGANVLTF	TGCGCCAGCAGCTTGGTTTCAGGGGTCTCTGGGGCCAACGTCCTGACTTTC
TRBD1	.	TRBV29-1	TRBJ1-4	CSVAGTGSVEKLFF	TGCAGCGTCGCCGGGACAGGGTCTGTTGAAAAACTGTTTTTT
.	few	TRBV20-1	TRBJ2-3	CSANRGDTQYF	TGCAGTGCTAACCGCGGAGATACGCAGTATTTT
.	.	TRBV20-1	TRBJ2-1	CSAILAGTNEQFF	TGCAGTGCTATTCTGGCGGGGACCAATGAGCAGTTCTTC
.	.	TRBV20-1	TRBJ2-1	CSARLATKSYNEQFF	TGCAGTGCTAGACTAGCAACGAAGTCCTACAATGAGCAGTTCTTC
.	many	TRBV20-1	TRBJ2-7	CSAQQGNEQYF	TGCAGTGCGCAACAGGGTAACGAGCAGTACTTC
.	.	TRBV30	TRBJ2-7	CAWTTSGYEQYF	TGTGCCTGGACGACTAGTGGGTACGAGCAGTACTTC
.	many	TRBV18	TRBJ2-5	CASSPTPRQAKTQYF	TGTGCCAGCTCACCTACCCCAAGACAGGCAAAGACCCAGTACTTC
TRBD1	many	TRBV5-1	TRBJ1-1	CASSVDRAGTEAFF	TGCGCCAGCAGCGTGGACAGGGCGGGCACTGAAGCTTTCTTT
TRBD1	few	TRBV6-5	TRBJ1-5	CASSYSSAGGSNQPQHF	TGTGCCAGCAGTTACTCGAGCGCAGGGGGTAGCAATCAGCCCCAGCATTTT
.	few	TRBV7-7	TRBJ2-3	CASSAGTAADTQYF	TGTGCCAGCAGCGCCGGGACGGCCGCAGATACGCAGTATTTT
.	few	TRBV10-1	TRBJ2-4	CASSERLAKNIQYF	TGCGCCAGCAGTGAGAGGCTAGCCAAAAACATTCAGTACTTC
TRBD1	few	TRBV5-6	TRBJ1-2	CASSQRIDRGGYTF	TGTGCCAGCAGCCAACGGATCGACAGGGGTGGCTACACCTTC
.	many	TRBV20-1	TRBJ2-5	CSAGGPTGETQYF	TGCAGTGCTGGAGGGCCCACCGGAGAGACCCAGTACTTC
.	many	TRBV5-1	TRBJ2-1	CASSFHNEQFF	TGCGCCAGCAGCTTCCATAATGAGCAGTTCTTC
.	.	TRBV20-1	TRBJ1-5	CSASVGPSNQPQHF	TGCAGTGCTAGCGTAGGCCCTAGCAATCAGCCCCAGCATTTT
.	many	TRBV4-2	TRBJ2-2	CASSQDPGALNTGELFF	TGTGCCAGCAGCCAAGATCCCGGGGCGCTGAACACCGGGGAGCTGTTTTTT
.	many	TRBV4-1	TRBJ2-3	CASSQRDDTQYF	TGCGCCAGCAGCCAAAGGGATGATACGCAGTATTTT
.	many	TRBV6-6	TRBJ2-3	CASSYPREGSSTDTQYF	TGTGCCAGCAGTTACCCCAGAGAAGGGTCTAGCACAGATACGCAGTATTTT
TRBD1	.	TRBV2	TRBJ1-4	CASSRWTGEGKLFF	TGTGCCAGCAGTAGATGGACAGGGGAAGGGAAACTGTTTTTT
.	medium-sized	TRBV7-3	TRBJ2-1	CASSLRGNEQFF	TGTGCCAGCAGCTTAAGGGGGAATGAGCAGTTCTTC
TRBD2	.	TRBV28	TRBJ2-2	CASTLGGANTGELFF	TGTGCCAGCACCCTCGGGGGGGCGAACACCGGGGAGCTGTTTTTT
TRBD1	few	TRBV19	TRBJ1-2	CASIKFDRATYGYTF	TGTGCCAGTATCAAGTTCGACAGGGCAACCTATGGCTACACCTTC
TRBD1	few	TRBV12-3/TRBV12-4	TRBJ1-2	CASSPLLQGASGYTF	TGTGCCAGCAGTCCTCTCCTCCAGGGGGCTAGTGGCTACACCTTC
.	.	TRBV6-6	TRBJ2-7	CASKQIYEQYF	TGTGCCAGCAAACAAATCTACGAGCAGTACTTC
.	.	TRBV7-8	TRBJ1-5	CASSFTNSNQPQHF	TGTGCCAGCAGCTTCACGAATAGCAATCAGCCCCAGCATTTT
TRBD1	.	TRBV4-3	TRBJ2-2	CASSHGQGTGELFF	TGCGCCAGCAGCCATGGACAGGGCACCGGGGAGCTGTTTTTT
.	.	TRBV4-3	TRBJ2-3	CASSQDPPGGGTDTQYF	TGCGCCAGCAGCCAAGATCCACCCGGCGGGGGCACAGATACGCAGTATTTT
.	few	TRBV6-2/TRBV6-3	TRBJ2-1	CASSYSISYNEQFF	TGTGCCAGCAGTTACTCAATTAGTTACAATGAGCAGTTCTTC
TRBD2	.	TRBV7-2	TRBJ2-2	CASSSRTSPSGELFF	TGTGCCAGCAGCTCCAGGACTAGTCCTAGCGGGGAGCTGTTTTTT
.	.	TRBV7-2	TRBJ1-4	CASSIQLTNEKLFF	TGTGCCAGCAGCATACAGCTTACTAATGAAAAACTGTTTTTT
.	few	TRBV4-3	TRBJ2-1	CASSQGVGRDYNEQFF	TGCGCCAGCAGCCAAGGGGTGGGGCGAGACTACAATGAGCAGTTCTTC